These 7 T cell receptor beta chains came from one sample sequenced in a study of Ad26.COV2.S vaccination and SARS-CoV-2 variants. The treatment denotes: about 20 received Ad26.COV2.S at low or high dose, single or two shots; about 5 received placebo; per-sample allocation not given. The investigators took samples on day 63 after the first vaccine or placebo injection. Produced via immunoSEQ multiplex PCR; TCRdb's table is partial and in-frame only. The sample lists about half a million clones, roughly nine tenths occurring once. The sample consisted of peripheral blood, taken in a trial of Ad26.COV2.S vaccine versus placebo. Receptors were obtained from a person between 18 and 65 years old who received the Ad26.COV2.S COVID-19 vaccine or a placebo.

This chain joins TRBV12-3 or TRBV12-4 and TRBJ1-6, with D possibly matching TRBD1 (5 bases). This CDR3 is 12 amino acids long. V was pared by 7 bases and J by 10 bases, with 11 bases between. CDR3 amino acids: CASTRWGSPLHF. The CDR3 region has the DNA TGTGCCAGCACCCGTTGGGGGTCACCCCTCCACTTT.

Only a few counts were recorded for this clone. This chain links TRBV3-1 (or the pseudogene TRBV3-2) with TRBJ1-5, with TRBD1 as a possible D gene (5 bases). Germline V gene sequence: CDR1 LGHDT, CDR2 YNNKEL (reference sequence). Trimming removed 2 bases at V and 7 bases at J, with 9 bases between. The CDR3 consists of 13 residues. CDR3 coding DNA: TGTGCCAGCAGCCAAACAGGTCGCCAGCCCCAGCATTTT. It codes for CASSQTGRQPQHF.

The chain is built from TRBV9 and TRBJ2-3; 12 bases fit TRBD2. With V trimmed by 5 bases and J by 0 bases, 7 bases remained unmatched. This CDR3 region has 17 residues. Per the germline V gene, CDR1 is SGDLS and CDR2 is YYNGEE. The chain's CDR3 is CASSATSGRPSTDTQYF. The CDR3 region has the DNA TGTGCCAGCAGTGCTACTAGCGGGAGGCCTAGCACAGATACGCAGTATTTT.

This rearrangement joins TRBV18 to TRBJ2-1; 12 nucleotides match TRBD2. The CDR3 is 14 residues long. Germline CDR1 is KGHSH and CDR2 is LQKENI. V lost 10 bases to trimming and J lost 3 bases; unmatched junction nucleotides: 4. The CDR3 DNA is TGTGCCACCGGACTAGCGGGAAACTACAATGAGCAGTTCTTC. It translates to CATGLAGNYNEQFF.

The genes are TRBV4-3 and TRBJ2-1; TRBD2 matches 12 bases. Germline V gives CDR1 LGHNA, CDR2 YSLEER. This CDR3 is 15 amino acids long. The junction had 1 base not matched to a gene; V was cut back by 0 bases and J by 7 bases. The CDR3 sequence is CASSQEGLAGNEQFF. CDR3 nucleotides: TGCGCCAGCAGCCAAGAAGGACTAGCGGGGAATGAGCAGTTCTTC.

This chain joins TRBV5-1 and TRBJ2-4, with D maybe TRBD2 (5 bases). CDR1 is SGHRS and CDR2 is YFSETQ in the germline V gene. The CDR3 is made up of 15 amino acids. V lost 4 bases, J lost 1 base, and 12 bases lay in between. CDR3 sequence: CASSPPGGAKNIQYF. The CDR3 bases are TGCGCCAGCAGCCCCCCTGGCGGGGCCAAAAACATTCAGTACTTC.

This sequence joins TRBV4-1 and TRBJ1-1; 8 nucleotides align to TRBD1. The CDR3 length is 17 residues. With V trimmed by 4 bases and J by 1 base, 11 bases remained unmatched. Per germline, CDR1 MGHRA and CDR2 YSYEKL. The CDR3 reads CASSRRTGTAENTEAFF. In DNA, the CDR3 is TGCGCCAGCAGCCGGAGGACAGGGACAGCAGAGAACACTGAAGCTTTCTTT.